This is a list of T cell receptor beta chains from one sample in a study of blood T cells in healthy people across ages. TCRdb used MiXCR to reprocess the 5' RACE reads, holding one entry per CDR3 protein. Altogether some 1.5 million distinct CDR3 sequences are present, 28% being singletons, with the ten largest covering 7.7%. The sequenced sample consisted of blood. The receptors shown here come from a woman in her 30s in good health. The CDR3 runs from the conserved cysteine through the conserved F or W. A D gene is named only where the DNA matches it firmly. Not every row has a clone size; where given, it reads once, few, many or a size class.

J | V | D | size | CDR3 | DNA
TRBJ2-1 | TRBV7-9 | TRBD2 | many | CASSRLAGGPNEQFF | TGTGCCAGCAGCCGACTAGCGGGGGGGCCCAATGAGCAGTTCTTC
TRBJ2-2 | TRBV2 | NA | NA | CATHADGELFF | TGTGCCACCCATGCGGACGGGGAGCTGTTTTTT
TRBJ1-2 | TRBV7-2 | NA | NA | CASSITGGPLNGYTF | TGTGCCAGCAGCATAACTGGAGGGCCTCTCAATGGCTACACCTTC
TRBJ2-1 | TRBV5-1 | TRBD1 | few | CASSSRPPGQGARRGYNEQFF | TGCGCCAGCAGCTCGCGGCCCCCGGGACAGGGGGCGCGTCGGGGATACAATGAGCAGTTCTTC
TRBJ2-5 | TRBV3-1 | TRBD2 | many | CASSQAGGEETQYF | TGTGCCAGCTCACAAGCGGGAGGTGAAGAGACCCAGTACTTC
TRBJ2-1 | TRBV11-2 | TRBD2 | NA | CASSSFPPTSGSISGQFF | TGTGCCAGCAGCTCATTTCCCCCAACTAGCGGGTCCATCTCCGGGCAGTTCTTC
TRBJ2-2 | TRBV28 | TRBD1 | NA | CAILKGAHRSGELFF | TGTGCCATCCTAAAGGGGGCGCATAGGTCCGGGGAGCTGTTTTTT
TRBJ2-5 | TRBV15 | NA | NA | CATSRGSGQQETQYF | TGTGCCACCAGCAGAGGGTCTGGACAGCAAGAGACCCAGTACTTC
TRBJ2-1 | TRBV30 | NA | few | CAWASSSSYNEQFF | TGTGCCTGGGCCTCTTCTAGCTCCTACAATGAGCAGTTCTTC
TRBJ1-1 | TRBV12-3/TRBV12-4 | NA | NA | CASSPHPKGTEAFF | TGTGCCAGCAGTCCACATCCCAAGGGAACTGAAGCTTTCTTT
TRBJ2-5 | TRBV9 | NA | many | CASSPKPTQQETQYF | TGTGCCAGCAGCCCCAAACCCACCCAACAAGAGACCCAGTACTTC
TRBJ2-7 | TRBV7-9 | TRBD2 | NA | CASTERVAGGYEQYF | TGTGCCAGCACCGAAAGGGTAGCGGGAGGGTACGAGCAGTACTTC